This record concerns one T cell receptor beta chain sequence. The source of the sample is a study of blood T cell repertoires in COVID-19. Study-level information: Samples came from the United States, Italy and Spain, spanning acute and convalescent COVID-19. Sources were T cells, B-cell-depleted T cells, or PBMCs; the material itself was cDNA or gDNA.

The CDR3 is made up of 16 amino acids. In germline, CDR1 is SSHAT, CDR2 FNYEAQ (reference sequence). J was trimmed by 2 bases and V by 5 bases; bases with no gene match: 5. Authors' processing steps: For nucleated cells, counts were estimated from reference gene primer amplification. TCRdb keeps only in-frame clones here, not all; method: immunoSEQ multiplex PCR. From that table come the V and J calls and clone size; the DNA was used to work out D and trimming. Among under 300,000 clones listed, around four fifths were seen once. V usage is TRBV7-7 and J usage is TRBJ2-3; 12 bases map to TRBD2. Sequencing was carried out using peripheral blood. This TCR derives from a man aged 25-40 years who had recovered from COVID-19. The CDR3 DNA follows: TGTGCCAGCAGCCCCCTAGCGGGGGGGCACACAGATACGCAGTATTTT. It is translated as CASSPLAGGHTDTQYF.